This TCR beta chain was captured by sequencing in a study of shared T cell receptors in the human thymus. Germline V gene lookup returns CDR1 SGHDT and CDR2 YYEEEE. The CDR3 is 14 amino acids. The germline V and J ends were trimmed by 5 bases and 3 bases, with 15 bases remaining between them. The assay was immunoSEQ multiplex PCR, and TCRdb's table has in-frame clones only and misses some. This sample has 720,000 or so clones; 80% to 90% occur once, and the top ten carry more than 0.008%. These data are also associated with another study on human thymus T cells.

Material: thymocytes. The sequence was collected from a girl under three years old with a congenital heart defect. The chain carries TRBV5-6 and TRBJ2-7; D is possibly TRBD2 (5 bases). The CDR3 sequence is CASSCEGGFYEQYF. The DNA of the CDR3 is TGTGCCAGCAGTTGTGAGGGCGGATTCTACGAGCAGTACTTC. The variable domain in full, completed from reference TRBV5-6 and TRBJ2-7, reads DAGVTQSPTHLIKTRGQQVTLRCSPKSGHDTVSWYQQALGQGPQFIFQYYEEEERQRGNFPDRFSGHQFPNYSSELNVNALLLGDSALYLCASSCEGGFYEQYFGPGTRLTVT.